Listed below are T cell receptor beta chains from one sample, sequenced in a study of cytomegalovirus exposure and HLA in healthy donors. Data came from immunoSEQ multiplex PCR; TCRdb stores just in-frame clones and leaves some out. Of approximately 220,000 clones in the sample, around 76% were seen once. Sample: PBMCs. These receptor sequences come from a man aged 40-49 years in good health and CMV-seropositive. CDR3s include the opening cysteine and the closing phenylalanine or tryptophan. The order of the fields is J gene, D gene, clone size, V gene, CDR3 protein, CDR3 DNA. D genes are given only for firm matches. Size values are once, few and many counts, or a class for expanded clones, and some rows have none.

j_gene: TRBJ2-7; d_gene: -; abundance: -; v_gene: TRBV29-1; CDR3aa: CSGTAFNEQYF; CDR3nt: TGCAGCGGAACCGCGTTCAACGAGCAGTACTTC
j_gene: TRBJ2-3; d_gene: TRBD2; abundance: -; v_gene: TRBV7-6; CDR3aa: CASRKLAGDLTDTQYF; CDR3nt: TGTGCCAGCAGGAAACTAGCGGGAGATCTCACAGATACGCAGTATTTT
j_gene: TRBJ2-5; d_gene: -; abundance: -; v_gene: TRBV19; CDR3aa: CASSRGGETQYF; CDR3nt: TGTGCCAGTAGTAGAGGGGGAGAGACCCAGTACTTC
j_gene: TRBJ1-1; d_gene: -; abundance: -; v_gene: TRBV15; CDR3aa: CATSGGYTEAFF; CDR3nt: TGTGCCACCAGTGGGGGGTACACTGAAGCTTTCTTT
j_gene: TRBJ1-1; d_gene: -; abundance: -; v_gene: TRBV19; CDR3aa: CASSWGGGMNTEAFF; CDR3nt: TGTGCCAGTAGTTGGGGGGGAGGGATGAACACTGAAGCTTTCTTT
j_gene: TRBJ2-7; d_gene: TRBD2; abundance: -; v_gene: TRBV25-1; CDR3aa: CASSELGTSGIKQYF; CDR3nt: TGTGCCAGCAGTGAATTAGGGACTAGCGGAATTAAACAGTACTTC
j_gene: TRBJ2-6; d_gene: TRBD1; abundance: -; v_gene: TRBV14; CDR3aa: CASSQVRQGAGNWANVLTF; CDR3nt: TGTGCCAGCAGCCAAGTTCGACAGGGGGCGGGCAACTGGGCCAACGTCCTGACTTTC
j_gene: TRBJ1-1; d_gene: -; abundance: -; v_gene: TRBV9; CDR3aa: CASSFLGPGGNMNTEAFF; CDR3nt: TGTGCCAGCAGCTTCCTCGGCCCTGGAGGGAACATGAACACTGAAGCTTTCTTT
j_gene: TRBJ2-1; d_gene: TRBD2; abundance: -; v_gene: TRBV6-5; CDR3aa: CASSFPLTSGHNEQFF; CDR3nt: TGTGCCAGCAGTTTCCCCTTGACTAGCGGCCACAATGAGCAGTTCTTC
j_gene: TRBJ2-7; d_gene: TRBD2; abundance: -; v_gene: TRBV7-9; CDR3aa: CASSLGFGGRQTGSYEQYF; CDR3nt: TGTGCCAGCAGCTTAGGGTTTGGCGGGAGGCAAACGGGTAGCTACGAGCAGTACTTC
j_gene: TRBJ2-2; d_gene: TRBD1; abundance: -; v_gene: TRBV2; CDR3aa: CATPRTGHTGELFF; CDR3nt: TGTGCCACCCCCCGGACAGGTCACACCGGGGAGCTGTTTTTT
j_gene: TRBJ1-1; d_gene: -; abundance: -; v_gene: TRBV6-8; CDR3aa: CASRTAGGPRMGTEAFF; CDR3nt: TGTGCCAGCAGAACCGCGGGAGGACCGAGGATGGGCACTGAAGCTTTCTTT
j_gene: TRBJ1-3; d_gene: TRBD1; abundance: -; v_gene: TRBV27; CDR3aa: CASSVTGGSGNTIYF; CDR3nt: TGTGCCAGCAGTGTAACAGGGGGCTCTGGAAACACCATATATTTT
j_gene: TRBJ2-5; d_gene: TRBD2; abundance: -; v_gene: TRBV29-1; CDR3aa: CSVEDPGSGGSQETQYF; CDR3nt: TGCAGCGTTGAAGATCCGGGTAGCGGGGGATCTCAAGAGACCCAGTACTTC
j_gene: TRBJ2-3; d_gene: TRBD2; abundance: -; v_gene: TRBV7-8; CDR3aa: CASSFPGLALDTQYF; CDR3nt: TGTGCCAGCAGCTTCCCGGGACTAGCATTGGATACGCAGTATTTT
j_gene: TRBJ1-4; d_gene: -; abundance: -; v_gene: TRBV2; CDR3aa: CASSESHTTNEKLFF; CDR3nt: TGTGCCAGCAGCGAATCACATACAACTAATGAAAAACTGTTTTTT
j_gene: TRBJ1-1; d_gene: -; abundance: -; v_gene: TRBV9; CDR3aa: CASSVAGGTGTEAFF; CDR3nt: TGTGCCAGCAGCGTAGCGGGGGGGACGGGCACTGAAGCTTTCTTT
j_gene: TRBJ2-5; d_gene: TRBD2; abundance: -; v_gene: TRBV30; CDR3aa: CAWGLAGLLETQYF; CDR3nt: TGTGCCTGGGGACTAGCGGGTCTTTTGGAGACCCAGTACTTC
j_gene: TRBJ2-3; d_gene: -; abundance: -; v_gene: TRBV12-5; CDR3aa: CASAPIAPIGTDTQYF; CDR3nt: TGTGCTAGTGCCCCAATCGCTCCTATTGGCACAGATACGCAGTATTTT
j_gene: TRBJ1-2; d_gene: -; abundance: -; v_gene: TRBV27; CDR3aa: CASSLSAGGGYGYTF; CDR3nt: TGTGCCAGCAGTTTATCCGCTGGGGGCGGCTATGGCTACACCTTC
j_gene: TRBJ1-4; d_gene: -; abundance: -; v_gene: TRBV30; CDR3aa: CAWSGHRVLSSEKLFF; CDR3nt: TGTGCCTGGAGCGGTCACAGGGTACTGTCTAGTGAAAAACTGTTTTTT
j_gene: TRBJ1-5; d_gene: -; abundance: -; v_gene: TRBV5-1; CDR3aa: CASSPLGVSNQPQHF; CDR3nt: TGCGCCAGCAGCCCCCTAGGGGTTAGCAATCAGCCCCAGCATTTT
j_gene: TRBJ1-2; d_gene: TRBD1; abundance: -; v_gene: TRBV6-5; CDR3aa: CASSYNGQGIYGYTF; CDR3nt: TGTGCCAGCAGTTACAACGGACAGGGGATCTATGGCTACACCTTC
j_gene: TRBJ1-2; d_gene: TRBD1; abundance: -; v_gene: TRBV5-4; CDR3aa: CASSLDRGGGYTF; CDR3nt: TGTGCCAGCAGCCTAGACAGGGGGGGCGGCTACACCTTC
j_gene: TRBJ2-7; d_gene: TRBD1; abundance: -; v_gene: TRBV5-8; CDR3aa: CASRPMGQGYEQYF; CDR3nt: TGTGCCAGCCGTCCTATGGGACAGGGGTACGAGCAGTACTTC
j_gene: TRBJ1-2; d_gene: TRBD1; abundance: -; v_gene: TRBV5-1; CDR3aa: CASSKPSDRSNFNYGYTF; CDR3nt: TGCGCCAGCAGCAAACCTTCGGACAGGAGCAACTTTAACTATGGCTACACCTTC
j_gene: TRBJ1-2; d_gene: TRBD1; abundance: -; v_gene: TRBV18; CDR3aa: CASSPATGSYGYTF; CDR3nt: TGTGCCAGCTCACCCGCGACAGGGAGCTATGGCTACACCTTC
j_gene: TRBJ2-3; d_gene: -; abundance: -; v_gene: TRBV10-3; CDR3aa: CAISGELTTDTQYF; CDR3nt: TGTGCCATCAGTGGAGAGCTAACCACAGATACGCAGTATTTT
j_gene: TRBJ1-4; d_gene: TRBD1; abundance: -; v_gene: TRBV19; CDR3aa: CASSIRTGTDPTNEKLFF; CDR3nt: TGTGCCAGTAGTATCAGGACAGGAACGGACCCAACTAATGAAAAACTGTTTTTT
j_gene: TRBJ2-2; d_gene: TRBD1; abundance: -; v_gene: TRBV5-1; CDR3aa: CASSFRDRGLPGELFF; CDR3nt: TGCGCCAGCAGCTTCCGGGACAGGGGGTTACCCGGGGAGCTGTTTTTT
j_gene: TRBJ2-5; d_gene: -; abundance: -; v_gene: TRBV5-1; CDR3aa: CASTLAGTETQYF; CDR3nt: TGCGCCAGCACTTTGGCGGGGACGGAGACCCAGTACTTC
j_gene: TRBJ2-2; d_gene: TRBD1; abundance: -; v_gene: TRBV13; CDR3aa: CASSPEMQGAAGELFF; CDR3nt: TGTGCCAGCAGCCCCGAGATGCAGGGGGCGGCCGGGGAGCTGTTTTTT
j_gene: TRBJ1-5; d_gene: TRBD1; abundance: -; v_gene: TRBV6-5; CDR3aa: CASSLGQGVTQHF; CDR3nt: TGTGCCAGCAGTCTCGGACAGGGAGTGACCCAGCATTTT
j_gene: TRBJ1-1; d_gene: -; abundance: few; v_gene: TRBV6-6; CDR3aa: CASSYTGVGTEAFF; CDR3nt: TGTGCCAGCAGTTACACGGGTGTAGGAACTGAAGCTTTCTTT
j_gene: TRBJ2-3; d_gene: -; abundance: -; v_gene: TRBV5-4; CDR3aa: CASSDIGDTQYF; CDR3nt: TGTGCCAGCAGCGACATCGGTGATACGCAGTATTTT
j_gene: TRBJ2-1; d_gene: -; abundance: -; v_gene: TRBV7-6; CDR3aa: CASSPEAGQSYNEQFF; CDR3nt: TGTGCCAGCAGTCCTGAAGCGGGACAATCCTACAATGAGCAGTTCTTC
j_gene: TRBJ1-1; d_gene: -; abundance: once; v_gene: TRBV29-1; CDR3aa: CSVEYIEAFF; CDR3nt: TGCAGCGTTGAGTACATTGAAGCTTTCTTT
j_gene: TRBJ2-1; d_gene: TRBD2; abundance: -; v_gene: TRBV9; CDR3aa: CASSVGLAGGGNEQFF; CDR3nt: TGTGCCAGCAGCGTAGGACTAGCGGGAGGGGGGAATGAGCAGTTCTTC
j_gene: TRBJ1-4; d_gene: TRBD1; abundance: -; v_gene: TRBV6-1; CDR3aa: CASSWPGQGIEKLFF; CDR3nt: TGTGCCAGCAGTTGGCCGGGACAGGGGATTGAAAAACTGTTTTTT
j_gene: TRBJ2-4; d_gene: -; abundance: -; v_gene: TRBV14; CDR3aa: CASSQDNRAKNIQYF; CDR3nt: TGTGCCAGCAGCCAAGATAACAGAGCCAAAAACATTCAGTACTTC
j_gene: TRBJ2-2; d_gene: TRBD2; abundance: -; v_gene: TRBV29-1; CDR3aa: CSVYPAGEYTGELFF; CDR3nt: TGCAGCGTTTATCCTGCGGGAGAGTACACCGGGGAGCTGTTTTTT